The rows below give T cell receptor beta chains drawn from one sample of a study of T cell repertoires in cytomegalovirus infection. TCRdb reanalysed the reads using MiXCR and keeps one entry per CDR3 protein. The sample carries around 540,000 distinct CDR3 sequences, around 35% recorded once. For these TCRs, the target antigens are not known. Specimen: cultured PBMCs, collected from culture after CMV antigen stimulation. These receptors all stem from a human donor in good health (CMV status not recorded). Some clones in this sample may be carry-over from other donors' samples. CDR3s include the opening cysteine and the closing phenylalanine or tryptophan. Fields, in order: J gene, clone size, D gene, V gene, CDR3 protein, CDR3 DNA. The D gene is left open where the match is weak. Part of the rows lack a size; the others show once, few, many or a class for expanded clones.

j_gene: TRBJ1-1
abundance: .
d_gene: .
v_gene: TRBV7-9
CDR3aa: CASSLGGGVTEAFF
CDR3nt: TGTGCCAGCAGCTTAGGGGGCGGGGTCACTGAAGCTTTCTTT

j_gene: TRBJ2-5
abundance: .
d_gene: TRBD2
v_gene: TRBV7-2
CDR3aa: CASSALLAGGPETQYF
CDR3nt: TGTGCCAGCAGCGCCCTTCTAGCGGGAGGACCAGAGACCCAGTACTTC

j_gene: TRBJ2-1
abundance: .
d_gene: TRBD2
v_gene: TRBV6-5
CDR3aa: CASSTWTSGRNEQFF
CDR3nt: TGTGCCAGCAGCACTTGGACTAGCGGGAGGAATGAGCAGTTCTTC

j_gene: TRBJ1-4
abundance: few
d_gene: .
v_gene: TRBV7-2
CDR3aa: CASSLGSLGGTTNEKLFF
CDR3nt: TGTGCCAGCAGCTTAGGGTCACTGGGAGGCACAACTAATGAAAAACTGTTTTTT

j_gene: TRBJ1-4
abundance: few
d_gene: TRBD1
v_gene: TRBV12-3/TRBV12-4
CDR3aa: CASRDDRGSEKLFF
CDR3nt: TGTGCCAGCAGGGACGACAGGGGGAGCGAAAAACTGTTTTTT

j_gene: TRBJ1-2
abundance: many
d_gene: TRBD1
v_gene: TRBV6-5
CDR3aa: CASSYSLTGINYGYTF
CDR3nt: TGTGCCAGCAGTTACTCTCTGACAGGGATTAACTATGGCTACACCTTC

j_gene: TRBJ2-1
abundance: .
d_gene: TRBD2
v_gene: TRBV12-3/TRBV12-4
CDR3aa: CASTRGGGNNEQFF
CDR3nt: TGTGCCAGCACCCGGGGCGGGGGTAACAATGAGCAGTTCTTC

j_gene: TRBJ2-1
abundance: .
d_gene: TRBD2
v_gene: TRBV7-9
CDR3aa: CASSLTQLAGRNEQFF
CDR3nt: TGTGCCAGCAGCCTGACACAACTAGCGGGAAGAAATGAGCAGTTCTTC

j_gene: TRBJ2-1
abundance: .
d_gene: .
v_gene: TRBV5-5
CDR3aa: CASSLMMTPGLRQFF
CDR3nt: TGTGCCAGCAGCCTAATGATGACACCGGGACTTCGTCAGTTCTTC

j_gene: TRBJ1-3
abundance: .
d_gene: .
v_gene: TRBV7-4
CDR3aa: CASRGDTIYF
CDR3nt: TGTGCCAGCCGCGGAGACACCATATATTTT

j_gene: TRBJ2-3
abundance: few
d_gene: TRBD1
v_gene: TRBV10-3
CDR3aa: CAATGPVLDTQYF
CDR3nt: TGTGCCGCGACAGGGCCGGTACTCGATACGCAGTATTTT

j_gene: TRBJ2-3
abundance: few
d_gene: TRBD2
v_gene: TRBV7-2
CDR3aa: CASTARAGTSTDTQYF
CDR3nt: TGTGCCAGCACCGCAAGAGCGGGAACTAGCACAGATACGCAGTATTTT

j_gene: TRBJ1-2
abundance: few
d_gene: .
v_gene: TRBV29-1
CDR3aa: CSVEVRDGYTF
CDR3nt: TGCAGCGTTGAAGTTAGGGATGGCTACACCTTC

j_gene: TRBJ2-4
abundance: few
d_gene: TRBD2
v_gene: TRBV5-6
CDR3aa: CASSPRGLAGVSKNIQYF
CDR3nt: TGTGCCAGCAGCCCCCGAGGACTAGCGGGAGTTTCCAAAAACATTCAGTACTTC

j_gene: TRBJ1-5
abundance: many
d_gene: TRBD1
v_gene: TRBV6-1
CDR3aa: CASSPGQGNQPQHF
CDR3nt: TGTGCCAGCAGCCCTGGACAGGGGAATCAGCCCCAGCATTTT

j_gene: TRBJ1-4
abundance: .
d_gene: TRBD1
v_gene: TRBV7-2
CDR3aa: CASSLVTTGAEKLFF
CDR3nt: TGTGCCAGCAGCTTAGTAACAACAGGGGCTGAAAAACTGTTTTTT

j_gene: TRBJ2-4
abundance: few
d_gene: .
v_gene: TRBV2
CDR3aa: CASSEGFPGNIQYF
CDR3nt: TGTGCCAGCAGTGAGGGTTTTCCGGGAAACATTCAGTACTTC

j_gene: TRBJ2-7
abundance: few
d_gene: .
v_gene: TRBV6-5
CDR3aa: CASSYRGQPGAYYEQYF
CDR3nt: TGTGCCAGCAGTTACCGTGGACAGCCCGGGGCCTACTACGAGCAGTACTTC

j_gene: TRBJ1-1
abundance: .
d_gene: .
v_gene: TRBV6-2/TRBV6-3
CDR3aa: CASSWDGLNTEAFF
CDR3nt: TGTGCCAGCAGTTGGGACGGACTGAACACTGAAGCTTTCTTT

j_gene: TRBJ1-6
abundance: many
d_gene: .
v_gene: TRBV6-5
CDR3aa: CASSYSGSRSSPLHF
CDR3nt: TGTGCCAGCAGTTACTCAGGGTCTAGAAGTTCACCCCTCCACTTT

j_gene: TRBJ2-1
abundance: .
d_gene: TRBD1
v_gene: TRBV6-8
CDR3aa: CASSLLQGTFYNEQFF
CDR3nt: TGTGCCAGCAGCCTACTACAGGGGACCTTCTACAATGAGCAGTTCTTC

j_gene: TRBJ2-3
abundance: .
d_gene: .
v_gene: TRBV4-3
CDR3aa: CASSQEGLLIRDTQYF
CDR3nt: TGCGCCAGCAGCCAGGAGGGACTCCTCATTCGGGATACGCAGTATTTT

j_gene: TRBJ1-5
abundance: .
d_gene: TRBD1
v_gene: TRBV7-6
CDR3aa: CASSRFTGDNQPQHF
CDR3nt: TGTGCCAGCAGCCGATTTACAGGGGACAATCAGCCCCAGCATTTT

j_gene: TRBJ2-1
abundance: few
d_gene: .
v_gene: TRBV7-8
CDR3aa: CASSLGSRINEQFF
CDR3nt: TGTGCCAGCAGCTTAGGGTCTAGGATCAATGAGCAGTTCTTC

j_gene: TRBJ1-1
abundance: few
d_gene: .
v_gene: TRBV30
CDR3aa: CASTAYRDTEAFF
CDR3nt: TGTGCCTCTACAGCATACAGGGACACTGAAGCTTTCTTT